This record covers a single T cell receptor (beta chain). Its antigen is still unknown. Around 41,000 productive templates were obtained per sample on average. Clones were read by immunoSEQ multiplex PCR, and TCRdb kept only the in-frame ones, dropping some. The top ten hold approximately 87% of the sample, which has about 4,000 clones, more than 75% seen once. Germline V lookup: CDR1 SGHVS, CDR2 FQNEAQ. The CDR3 has 17 residues. The V gene end was trimmed by 1 base and the J gene end by 5 bases; junction bases not matched to a gene: 8. The data are from a study of STAT3 mutations in large granular lymphocyte leukemia. Findings and caveats of the study: At least one immunodominant TCR beta clonotype appeared in every T-cell large granular lymphocyte leukemia patient.

The sequence was collected from a boy between 10 and 17 years old with T-cell large granular lymphocyte leukemia. Some clones in this sample may be carry-over from other donors' samples. The material sequenced was peripheral blood mononuclear cells. The chain combines TRBV7-8 with TRBJ2-1, with TRBD1 identical over 10 bases. The CDR3 DNA reads as TGTGCCAGCAGCTTAGGAATGGGACAGGGGATACACAATGAGCAGTTCTTC. It translates to CASSLGMGQGIHNEQFF. Using reference TRBV7-8 and TRBJ2-1 for the parts outside the CDR3, the full variable domain is GAGVSQSPRYKVAKRGQDVALRCDPISGHVSLFWYQQALGQGPEFLTYFQNEAQLDKSGLPSDRFFAERPEGSVSTLKIQRTQQEDSAVYLCASSLGMGQGIHNEQFFGPGTRLTVL.